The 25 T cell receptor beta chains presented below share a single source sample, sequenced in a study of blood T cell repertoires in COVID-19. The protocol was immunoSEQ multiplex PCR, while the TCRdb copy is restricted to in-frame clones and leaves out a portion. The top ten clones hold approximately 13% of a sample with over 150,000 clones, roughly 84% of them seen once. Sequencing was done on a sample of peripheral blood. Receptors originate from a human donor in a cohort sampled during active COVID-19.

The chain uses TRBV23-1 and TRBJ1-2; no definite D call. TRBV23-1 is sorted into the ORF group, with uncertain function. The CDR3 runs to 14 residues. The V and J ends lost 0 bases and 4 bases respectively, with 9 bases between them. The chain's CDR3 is CASSQSPGTYGYTF. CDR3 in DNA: TGCGCCAGCAGTCAATCCCCAGGAACCTATGGCTACACCTTC.

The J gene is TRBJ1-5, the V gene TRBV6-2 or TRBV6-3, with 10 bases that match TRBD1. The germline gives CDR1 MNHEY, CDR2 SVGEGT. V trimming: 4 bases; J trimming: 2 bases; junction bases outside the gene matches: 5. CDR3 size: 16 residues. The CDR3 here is CASSWTGGRRNQPQHF. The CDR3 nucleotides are TGTGCCAGCAGTTGGACAGGGGGAAGACGCAATCAGCCCCAGCATTTT.

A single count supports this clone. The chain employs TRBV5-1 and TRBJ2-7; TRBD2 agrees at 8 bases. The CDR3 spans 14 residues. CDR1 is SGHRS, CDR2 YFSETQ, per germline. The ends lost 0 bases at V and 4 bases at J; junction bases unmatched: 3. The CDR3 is CASSLGTSFYEQYF. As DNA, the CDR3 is TGCGCCAGCAGCTTGGGGACTAGCTTTTACGAGCAGTACTTC.

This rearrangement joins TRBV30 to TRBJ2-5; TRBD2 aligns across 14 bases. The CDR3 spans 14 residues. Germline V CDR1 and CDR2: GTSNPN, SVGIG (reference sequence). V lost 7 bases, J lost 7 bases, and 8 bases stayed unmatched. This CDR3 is CASQGTSGRGTQYF. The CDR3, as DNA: TGTGCCTCCCAAGGGACTAGCGGGAGAGGGACCCAGTACTTC.

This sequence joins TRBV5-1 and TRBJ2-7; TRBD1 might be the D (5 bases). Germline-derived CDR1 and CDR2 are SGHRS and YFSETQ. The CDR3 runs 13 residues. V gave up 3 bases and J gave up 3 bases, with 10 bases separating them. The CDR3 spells CASSSHQGYEQYF. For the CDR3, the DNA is TGCGCCAGCAGCTCCCACCAGGGCTACGAGCAGTACTTC.

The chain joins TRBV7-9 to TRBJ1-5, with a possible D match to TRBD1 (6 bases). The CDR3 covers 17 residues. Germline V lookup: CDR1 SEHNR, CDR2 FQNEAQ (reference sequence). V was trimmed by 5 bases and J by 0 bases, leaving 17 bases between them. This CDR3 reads CASSGGGRYDSNQPQHF. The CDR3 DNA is TGTGCCAGCAGCGGGGGCGGGAGGTACGATAGCAATCAGCCCCAGCATTTT.

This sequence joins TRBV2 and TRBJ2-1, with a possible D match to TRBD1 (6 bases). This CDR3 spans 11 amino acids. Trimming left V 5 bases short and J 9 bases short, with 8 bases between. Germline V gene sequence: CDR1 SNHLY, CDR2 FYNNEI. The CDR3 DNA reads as TGTGCCAGCAGTATAGGGGGTGAGCAGTTCTTC. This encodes CASSIGGEQFF.

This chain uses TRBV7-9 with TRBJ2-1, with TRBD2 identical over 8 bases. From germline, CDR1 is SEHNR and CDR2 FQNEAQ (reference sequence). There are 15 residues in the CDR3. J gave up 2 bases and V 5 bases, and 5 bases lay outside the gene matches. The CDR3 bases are TGTGCCAGCAGCGGGCGGGGGGCCCCCTACAATGAGCAGTTCTTC. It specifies CASSGRGAPYNEQFF. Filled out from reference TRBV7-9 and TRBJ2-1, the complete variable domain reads DTGVSQNPRHKITKRGQNVTFRCDPISEHNRLYWYRQTLGQGPEFLTYFQNEAQLEKSRLLSDRFSAERPKGSFSTLEIQRTEQGDSAMYLCASSGRGAPYNEQFFGPGTRLTVL.

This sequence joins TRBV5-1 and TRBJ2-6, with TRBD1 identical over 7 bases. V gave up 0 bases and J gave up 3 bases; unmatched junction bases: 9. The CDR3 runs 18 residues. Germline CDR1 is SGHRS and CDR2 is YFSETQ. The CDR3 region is CASSLERQGVSGANVLTF. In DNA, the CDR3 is TGCGCCAGCAGCTTGGAGCGGCAGGGGGTGAGTGGGGCCAACGTCCTGACTTTC.

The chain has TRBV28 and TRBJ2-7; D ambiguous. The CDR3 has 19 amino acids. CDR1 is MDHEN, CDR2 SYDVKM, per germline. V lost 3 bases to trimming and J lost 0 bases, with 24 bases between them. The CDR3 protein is CASSFASLSLRVLSYEQYF. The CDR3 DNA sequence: TGTGCCAGCAGTTTTGCGTCTCTATCCCTCCGGGTTCTCTCCTACGAGCAGTACTTC.

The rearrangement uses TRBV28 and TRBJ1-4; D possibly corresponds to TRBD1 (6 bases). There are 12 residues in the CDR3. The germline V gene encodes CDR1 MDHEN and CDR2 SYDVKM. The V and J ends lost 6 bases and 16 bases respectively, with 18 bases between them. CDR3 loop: CASSPGAARSFF. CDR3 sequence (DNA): TGTGCCAGCAGCCCAGGGGCCGCCAGGTCGTTTTTT.

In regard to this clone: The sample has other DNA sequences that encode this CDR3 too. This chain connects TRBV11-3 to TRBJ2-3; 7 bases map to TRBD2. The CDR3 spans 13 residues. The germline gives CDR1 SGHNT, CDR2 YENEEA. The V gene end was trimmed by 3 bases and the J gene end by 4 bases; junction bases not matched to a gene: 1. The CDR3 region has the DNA TGTGCCAGCAGCTTGGGGGGGGCAGATACGCAGTATTTT. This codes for CASSLGGADTQYF.

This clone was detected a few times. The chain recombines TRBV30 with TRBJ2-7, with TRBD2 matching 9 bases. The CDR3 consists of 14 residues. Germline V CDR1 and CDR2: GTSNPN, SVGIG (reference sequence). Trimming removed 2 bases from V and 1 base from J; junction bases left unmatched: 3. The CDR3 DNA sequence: TGTGCCTGGAGTCCGGGACTAGCATCCTACGAGCAGTACTTC. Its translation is CAWSPGLASYEQYF.

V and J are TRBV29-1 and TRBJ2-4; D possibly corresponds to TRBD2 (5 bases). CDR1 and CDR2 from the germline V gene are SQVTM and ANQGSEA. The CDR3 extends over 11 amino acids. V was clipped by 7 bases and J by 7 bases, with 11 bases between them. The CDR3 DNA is TGCAGCGGGGAGTTGGGGAACATTCAGTACTTC. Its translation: CSGELGNIQYF. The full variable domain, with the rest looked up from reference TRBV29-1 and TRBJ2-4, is SAVISQKPSRDICQRGTSLTIQCQVDSQVTMMFWYRQQPGQSLTLIATANQGSEATYESGFVIDKFPISRPNLTFSTLTVSNMSPEDSSIYLCSGELGNIQYFGAGTRLSVL.

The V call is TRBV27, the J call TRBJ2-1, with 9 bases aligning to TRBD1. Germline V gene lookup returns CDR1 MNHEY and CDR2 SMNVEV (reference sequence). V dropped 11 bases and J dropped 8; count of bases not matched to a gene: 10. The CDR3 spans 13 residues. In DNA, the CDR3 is TGTGCCGCGCGGGACAGGGCCTCTGATGAGCAGTTCTTC. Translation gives CAARDRASDEQFF.

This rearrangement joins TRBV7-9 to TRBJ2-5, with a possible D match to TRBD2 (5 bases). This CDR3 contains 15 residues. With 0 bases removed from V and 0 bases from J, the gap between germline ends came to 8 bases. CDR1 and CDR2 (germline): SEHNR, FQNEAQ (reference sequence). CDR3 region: CASSLAGADQETQYF. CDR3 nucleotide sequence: TGTGCCAGCAGCTTAGCGGGAGCGGACCAAGAGACCCAGTACTTC.

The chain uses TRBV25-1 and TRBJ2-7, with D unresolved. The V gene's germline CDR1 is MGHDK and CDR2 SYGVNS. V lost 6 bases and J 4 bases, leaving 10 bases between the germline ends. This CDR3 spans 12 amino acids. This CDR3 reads CASSATLYEQYF. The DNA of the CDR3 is TGTGCCAGCAGCGCAACATTATACGAGCAGTACTTC.

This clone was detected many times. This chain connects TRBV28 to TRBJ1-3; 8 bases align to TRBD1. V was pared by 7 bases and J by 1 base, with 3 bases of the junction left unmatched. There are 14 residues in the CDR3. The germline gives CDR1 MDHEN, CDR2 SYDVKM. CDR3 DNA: TGTGCCAGCAATACAGGGGGGTCTGGAAACACCATATATTTT. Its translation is CASNTGGSGNTIYF. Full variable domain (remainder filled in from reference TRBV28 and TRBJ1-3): DVKVTQSSRYLVKRTGEKVFLECVQDMDHENMFWYRQDPGLGLRLIYFSYDVKMKEKGDIPEGYSVSREKKERFSLILESASTNQTSMYLCASNTGGSGNTIYFGEGSWLTVV.

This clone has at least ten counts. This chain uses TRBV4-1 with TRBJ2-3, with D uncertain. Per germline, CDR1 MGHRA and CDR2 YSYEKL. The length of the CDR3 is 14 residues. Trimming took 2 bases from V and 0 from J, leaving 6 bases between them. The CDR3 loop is CASSQPSSTDTQYF. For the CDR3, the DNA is TGCGCCAGCAGCCAACCGTCTAGCACAGATACGCAGTATTTT.

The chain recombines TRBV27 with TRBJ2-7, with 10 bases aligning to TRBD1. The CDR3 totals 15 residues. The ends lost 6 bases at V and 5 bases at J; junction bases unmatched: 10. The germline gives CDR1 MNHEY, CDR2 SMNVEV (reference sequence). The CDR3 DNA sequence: TGTGCCAGCAGGACAGGACAGGGGGAGATAGACGAGCAGTACTTC. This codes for CASRTGQGEIDEQYF.

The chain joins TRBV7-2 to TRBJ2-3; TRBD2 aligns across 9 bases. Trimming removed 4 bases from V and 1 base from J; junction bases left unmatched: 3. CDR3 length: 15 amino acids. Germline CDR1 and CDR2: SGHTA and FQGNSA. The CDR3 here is CASSSSGTRTDTQYF. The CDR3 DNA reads TGTGCCAGCAGCTCTAGCGGGACTCGCACAGATACGCAGTATTTT.

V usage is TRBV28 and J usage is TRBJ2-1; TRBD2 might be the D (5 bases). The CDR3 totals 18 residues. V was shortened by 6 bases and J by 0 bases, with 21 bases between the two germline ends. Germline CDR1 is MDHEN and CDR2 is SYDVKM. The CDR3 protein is CASRPLLMGRSSYNEQFF. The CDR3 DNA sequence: TGTGCCAGCAGGCCACTCCTGATGGGGAGAAGCTCCTACAATGAGCAGTTCTTC.

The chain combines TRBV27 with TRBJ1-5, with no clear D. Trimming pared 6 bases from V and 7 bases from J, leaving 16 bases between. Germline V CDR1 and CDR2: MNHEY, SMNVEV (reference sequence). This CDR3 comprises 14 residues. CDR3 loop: CASSADSLGQPQHF. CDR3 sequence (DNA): TGTGCCAGCAGCGCAGACTCCCTTGGGCAGCCCCAGCATTTT.

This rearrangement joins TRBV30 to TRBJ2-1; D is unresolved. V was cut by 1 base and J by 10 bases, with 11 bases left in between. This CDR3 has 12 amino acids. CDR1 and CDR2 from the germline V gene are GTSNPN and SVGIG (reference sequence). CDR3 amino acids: CAWSGTESEQFF. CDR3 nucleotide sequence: TGTGCCTGGAGTGGCACGGAGAGCGAGCAGTTCTTC.

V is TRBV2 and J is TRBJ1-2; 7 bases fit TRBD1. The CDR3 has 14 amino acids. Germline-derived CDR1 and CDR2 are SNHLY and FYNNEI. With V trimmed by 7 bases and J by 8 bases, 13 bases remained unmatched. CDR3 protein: CASTLDRRLGGYTF. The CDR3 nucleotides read TGTGCCAGCACTCTGGACAGGCGGCTTGGAGGCTACACCTTC.